Below are 15 T cell receptor beta chains sequenced from a single sample in a study of T cell responses to AZD1222 COVID-19 vaccine. The method was immunoSEQ multiplex PCR; TCRdb's version includes in-frame clones alone and lacks a portion of them. This sample yields about 140,000 clones, of which 80% to 95% are seen a single time; about 3.8% belongs to the top ten. This specimen was peripheral blood, taken 28 days after the second AZD1222 dose. The source of these receptors is an adult who received the AZD1222 COVID-19 vaccine.

This clone was picked up one time. This sequence joins TRBV11-3 and TRBJ2-2; D not resolved. Trimming took 5 bases from V and 6 from J, leaving 13 bases between them. The CDR3 covers 14 residues. CDR1 is SGHNT, CDR2 YENEEA, per germline. CDR3 DNA: TGTGCCAGCAGCCCCAGCCTCGTGGCCGGGGAGCTGTTTTTT. Protein sequence: CASSPSLVAGELFF. Together with reference TRBV11-3 and TRBJ2-2, the CDR3 gives the full variable domain: EAGVVQSPRYKIIEKKQPVAFWCNPISGHNTLYWYLQNLGQGPELLIRYENEEAVDDSQLPKDRFSAERLKGVDSTLKIQPAELGDSAVYLCASSPSLVAGELFFGEGSRLTVL.

V gene TRBV4-1 combines with J gene TRBJ2-7; 12 positions agree with TRBD2. This CDR3 contains 17 residues. Germline V lookup: CDR1 MGHRA, CDR2 YSYEKL. With 4 bases clipped from V and 1 base from J, the junction kept 8 bases outside the gene matches. CDR3 in amino acids: CASSPGLAGRASYEQYF. The CDR3 DNA reads TGCGCCAGCAGCCCCGGACTAGCGGGACGCGCATCCTACGAGCAGTACTTC.

The V gene is TRBV3-1 (or the pseudogene TRBV3-2), the J gene TRBJ1-5, with no clear D. The CDR3 is made up of 12 amino acids. Germline V gives CDR1 LGHDT, CDR2 YNNKEL (reference sequence). With 2 bases removed from V and 7 bases from J, the gap between germline ends came to 6 bases. The chain's CDR3 is CASSQLGQPQHF. The CDR3 DNA follows: TGTGCCAGCAGCCAATTAGGGCAGCCCCAGCATTTT.

The V call is TRBV28, the J call TRBJ2-3; TRBD1 is a possible D gene (6 bases). Germline loops: CDR1 MDHEN, CDR2 SYDVKM. Trimming removed 6 bases from V and 9 bases from J, with 19 bases in between. The CDR3 contains 14 residues. CDR3 bases: TGTGCCAGCAGACCGTCACTAGAGCAGGGGACGCAGTATTTT. Protein sequence: CASRPSLEQGTQYF. Looking up the rest from reference TRBV28 and TRBJ2-3 gives the full variable domain: DVKVTQSSRYLVKRTGEKVFLECVQDMDHENMFWYRQDPGLGLRLIYFSYDVKMKEKGDIPEGYSVSREKKERFSLILESASTNQTSMYLCASRPSLEQGTQYFGPGTRLTVL.

The chain carries TRBV7-6 and TRBJ1-2; D remains ambiguous. CDR1 is SGHVS, CDR2 FNYEAQ, per germline. The CDR3 length is 14 residues. V lost 2 bases and J 6 bases, leaving 13 bases between the germline ends. In DNA, the CDR3 is TGTGCCAGCAGCTTAACCTGGGAAAGGGATGGCTACACCTTC. This codes for CASSLTWERDGYTF.

The gene calls are TRBV7-9 and TRBJ1-2; 9 bases are a match to TRBD1. The V segment lost 5 bases and the J segment 1 base; nucleotides outside the gene matches: 5. This CDR3 is 15 amino acids long. CDR1 SEHNR and CDR2 FQNEAQ come from the germline V gene (reference sequence). The CDR3 sequence: CASSPGTGNNYGYTF. The CDR3 DNA follows: TGTGCCAGCAGCCCAGGGACAGGGAATAACTATGGCTACACCTTC.

V usage is TRBV4-2 and J usage is TRBJ2-1, with TRBD2 matching 7 bases. Losses at the gene ends were 4 bases for V and 5 bases for J; bases not matched to a gene: 5. Germline CDR1 is LGHNA and CDR2 is YNFKEQ. The CDR3 has 14 residues. Written as DNA, the CDR3 is TGTGCCAGCAGCCCTCGGACTAGGGACAATGAGCAGTTCTTC. This sequence encodes CASSPRTRDNEQFF.

CDR3 DNA sequence: TGTGCCAGCAGCCACACCCGACAGAACCAAGAGACCCAGTACTTC. Translating it yields CASSHTRQNQETQYF. The rearrangement joins TRBV11-2 to TRBJ2-5, with D maybe TRBD1 (5 bases). The germline CDR1 and CDR2 sequences are SGHAT and FQNNGV. CDR3 length: 15 residues. V shed 5 bases and J shed 0 bases, with 13 bases lying between them.

The chain carries TRBV28 and TRBJ1-4; 7 nucleotides match TRBD1. The germline V gene encodes CDR1 MDHEN and CDR2 SYDVKM. There are 15 residues in the CDR3. The V segment lost 3 bases and the J segment 8 bases; nucleotides outside the gene matches: 9. CDR3 amino acids: CASSFSDRAGEKLFF. The CDR3 DNA follows: TGTGCCAGCAGTTTTTCCGACAGGGCGGGGGAAAAACTGTTTTTT. The entire variable domain, with the rest obtained from reference TRBV28 and TRBJ1-4, is as follows: DVKVTQSSRYLVKRTGEKVFLECVQDMDHENMFWYRQDPGLGLRLIYFSYDVKMKEKGDIPEGYSVSREKKERFSLILESASTNQTSMYLCASSFSDRAGEKLFFGSGTQLSVL.

The J gene is TRBJ2-2, the V gene TRBV28; no clear D. The CDR3 runs 12 residues. V was shortened by 8 bases and J by 1 base, with 5 bases between the two germline ends. Germline lookup yields CDR1 MDHEN and CDR2 SYDVKM. CDR3 sequence: CASLENTGELFF. The CDR3 DNA reads as TGTGCCAGCTTGGAGAACACCGGGGAGCTGTTTTTT. Complete variable domain (other parts from reference TRBV28 and TRBJ2-2): DVKVTQSSRYLVKRTGEKVFLECVQDMDHENMFWYRQDPGLGLRLIYFSYDVKMKEKGDIPEGYSVSREKKERFSLILESASTNQTSMYLCASLENTGELFFGEGSRLTVL.

The chain carries TRBV4-2 and TRBJ1-1; no clear D. The germline V gene encodes CDR1 LGHNA and CDR2 YNFKEQ. The CDR3 runs 15 residues. The V end was cut by 4 bases, the J end by 7 bases, with 19 bases between. The CDR3 DNA reads as TGTGCCAGCAGCCCCGCGGGTTTCCAAGGGAGTGAAGCTTTCTTT. Protein sequence: CASSPAGFQGSEAFF.

The chain employs TRBV2 and TRBJ1-2; TRBD1 agrees at 7 bases. The V gene's germline CDR1 is SNHLY and CDR2 FYNNEI. The junction had 6 bases not matched to a gene; V was cut back by 6 bases and J by 2 bases. This CDR3 is 14 amino acids long. CDR3 sequence (DNA): TGTGCCAGCAGCCAGTGGACAGGAAACTATGGCTACACCTTC. Translation: CASSQWTGNYGYTF.

This chain connects TRBV2 to TRBJ1-2; 12 nucleotides agree with TRBD1. Trimming at V came to 5 bases and at J to 8 bases, leaving 6 bases not matched to a gene. The length of the CDR3 is 14 residues. In germline, CDR1 is SNHLY, CDR2 FYNNEI. The chain's CDR3 is CASSSGTGGDGYTF. DNA of the CDR3: TGTGCCAGCAGTAGTGGGACAGGGGGCGACGGCTACACCTTC.

This clone was recorded once. V gene TRBV18 combines with J gene TRBJ1-1; D remains ambiguous. Germline values: CDR1 KGHSH, CDR2 LQKENI. With 0 bases removed from V and 2 bases from J, the gap between germline ends came to 7 bases. The CDR3 extends over 14 amino acids. The CDR3, as DNA: TGTGCCAGCTCACCACCTACCCTTAACACTGAAGCTTTCTTT. Amino acid sequence: CASSPPTLNTEAFF.

The rearrangement uses TRBV30 and TRBJ1-1; D is unclear. V was pared by 5 bases and J by 0 bases, with 13 bases between. CDR3 length equals 14 residues. Per germline, CDR1 GTSNPN and CDR2 SVGIG (reference sequence). This CDR3 reads CAWDPAIMNTEAFF. Here the CDR3 DNA reads TGTGCCTGGGACCCTGCGATCATGAACACTGAAGCTTTCTTT.